One sample yielded the 20 T cell receptor beta chains listed below, sequenced in a study of T cell responses to AZD1222 COVID-19 vaccine. Measured with immunoSEQ multiplex PCR; TCRdb has only the in-frame clones, and not every one. The table includes around 71,000 clones, roughly 80% detected once. The specimen comprised peripheral blood, sampled 28 days after the second AZD1222 dose. Receptors were obtained from an adult who received the AZD1222 COVID-19 vaccine.

This clone came up a few times. V and J are TRBV18 and TRBJ1-2; D gene uncertain. Germline V CDR1 and CDR2: KGHSH, LQKENI. The V end was cut by 2 bases, the J end by 2 bases, with 9 bases between. The CDR3 totals 14 residues. CDR3 in DNA: TGTGCCAGCTCACCATTCGATAAAAACTATGGCTACACCTTC. Its translation is CASSPFDKNYGYTF.

This chain joins TRBV12-5 and TRBJ1-3; D remains ambiguous. The CDR3 is 13 residues long. V was trimmed by 2 bases and J by 9 bases, leaving 11 bases between them. Germline V CDR1 and CDR2: LGHNT, FRNRAP. DNA for the CDR3: TGTGCTAGTGGTTTGCCTCCCCCCGGCACCATATATTTT. Its protein is CASGLPPPGTIYF. Full variable domain (remainder filled in from reference TRBV12-5 and TRBJ1-3): DARVTQTPRHKVTEMGQEVTMRCQPILGHNTVFWYRQTMMQGLELLAYFRNRAPLDDSGMPKDRFSAEMPDATLATLKIQPSEPRDSAVYFCASGLPPPGTIYFGEGSWLTVV.

The chain carries TRBV4-3 and TRBJ1-2; D is unresolved. The V and J ends lost 0 bases and 4 bases respectively, with 12 bases between them. This CDR3 is 15 amino acids long. Germline CDR1 reads LGHNA; CDR2 reads YSLEER. In nucleotides, the CDR3 is TGCGCCAGCAGCCAAGATCAAGGCAGCTTCTATGGCTACACCTTC. Protein: CASSQDQGSFYGYTF.

The chain combines TRBV7-3 with TRBJ2-7; TRBD2 matches at 11 bases. V shed 5 bases and J 4 bases; nucleotides not matched to a gene: 4. CDR3 length: 14 amino acids. Germline lookup yields CDR1 SGHTA and CDR2 FQGTGA. The CDR3 DNA reads TGTGCCAGCAGCCCGACTAGCGGGAAATACGAGCAGTACTTC. This encodes CASSPTSGKYEQYF.

The CDR3 here is CASSSNYEQYF. The DNA for the CDR3 is TGTGCCAGCAGTTCTAACTACGAGCAGTACTTC. The J gene is TRBJ2-7, the V gene TRBV27; D is unresolved. Germline assignment: CDR1 MNHEY and CDR2 SMNVEV (reference sequence). Trimming shortened V by 4 bases and J by 3 bases, and 4 bases separated the two germline ends. The length of the CDR3 is 11 residues.

The rearrangement joins TRBV7-9 to TRBJ2-5; TRBD1 matches at 10 bases. The CDR3 contains 19 residues. CDR1 is SEHNR, CDR2 FQNEAQ, per germline (reference sequence). With 4 bases clipped from V and 5 bases from J, the junction kept 19 bases outside the gene matches. In nucleotides, the CDR3 is TGTGCCAGCAGCTCCATATTTAGCTCCGGGACAGGGGAGCAGGAGACCCAGTACTTC. Amino acid sequence: CASSSIFSSGTGEQETQYF.

The rearrangement joins TRBV11-2 to TRBJ1-1; D is ambiguous. V lost 5 bases to trimming and J lost 3 bases, with 7 bases between them. CDR3 length: 12 residues. CDR1 is SGHAT, CDR2 FQNNGV, per germline. CDR3 DNA: TGTGCCAGCAGCACTCGGTACACTGAAGCTTTCTTT. This sequence encodes CASSTRYTEAFF.

This clone was observed a few times. V usage is TRBV3-1 (or the pseudogene TRBV3-2) and J usage is TRBJ1-3; D gene ambiguous. Germline CDR1 LGHDT, CDR2 YNNKEL (reference sequence). Deletions cut 5 bases from V and 0 bases from J, with 11 bases between. CDR3 length: 15 amino acids. DNA for the CDR3: TGTGCCAGCAGCTACGAAATGCGCTCTGGAAACACCATATATTTT. Protein: CASSYEMRSGNTIYF.

The gene calls are TRBV19 and TRBJ2-3; D not resolved. V lost 7 bases to trimming and J lost 4 bases, with 15 bases between them. This CDR3 contains 14 residues. The germline gives CDR1 LNHDA, CDR2 SQIVND (reference sequence). CDR3 residues: CASTLQPHSDTQYF. The DNA for the CDR3 is TGTGCCAGTACATTGCAACCGCACTCAGATACGCAGTATTTT.

This clone was seen just once. This chain connects TRBV5-1 to TRBJ2-3; D is undetermined. The germline gives CDR1 SGHRS, CDR2 YFSETQ. With 4 bases removed from V and 2 bases from J, the gap between germline ends came to 8 bases. The CDR3 is 13 amino acids. CDR3 DNA: TGCGCCAGCAGCCCCCTAAACACAGATACGCAGTATTTT. It encodes CASSPLNTDTQYF.

J is TRBJ1-1 and V is TRBV6-5, with TRBD1 matching over 7 bases. CDR3 size: 13 residues. The ends lost 7 bases at V and 2 bases at J; junction bases unmatched: 4. Germline V lookup: CDR1 MNHEY, CDR2 SVGAGI. CDR3 region: CASIRTGNTEAFF. Here the CDR3 DNA reads TGTGCCAGCATTCGGACAGGCAACACTGAAGCTTTCTTT.

The chain is built from TRBV25-1 and TRBJ1-1; D is undetermined. CDR1 is MGHDK, CDR2 SYGVNS, per germline. This CDR3 is 13 amino acids long. Trimming pared 4 bases from V and 5 bases from J, leaving 11 bases between. As DNA, the CDR3 is TGTGCCAGCAGTGTAGGCCCCCAGACTGAAGCTTTCTTT. Its protein product is CASSVGPQTEAFF. Together with reference TRBV25-1 and TRBJ1-1, the CDR3 gives the full variable domain: EADIYQTPRYLVIGTGKKITLECSQTMGHDKMYWYQQDPGMELHLIHYSYGVNSTEKGDLSSESTVSRIRTEHFPLTLESARPSHTSQYLCASSVGPQTEAFFGQGTRLTVV.

V is TRBV10-3 and J is TRBJ1-1; no firm D call. V gave up 3 bases and J gave up 8 bases, with 10 bases separating them. CDR1 and CDR2 from the germline V gene are ENHRY and SYGVKD. This CDR3 region has 12 residues. The CDR3 nucleotides read TGTGCCATCAGTGATACGAAGGCCGAAGCTTTCTTT. Amino acid sequence: CAISDTKAEAFF.

CDR3 sequence: CASSPRLAYTQYF. The CDR3 DNA is TGTGCCAGCAGCCCGAGACTAGCATATACGCAGTATTTT. This chain joins TRBV7-9 and TRBJ2-3, with TRBD2 matching 7 bases. After removal of 5 bases from V and 7 bases from J, the junction contained 6 bases not matched to a gene. Germline CDR1 is SEHNR and CDR2 is FQNEAQ (reference sequence). CDR3 length equals 13 residues. Based on the CDR3 plus reference TRBV7-9 and TRBJ2-3, the full variable domain is DTGVSQNPRHKITKRGQNVTFRCDPISEHNRLYWYRQTLGQGPEFLTYFQNEAQLEKSRLLSDRFSAERPKGSFSTLEIQRTEQGDSAMYLCASSPRLAYTQYFGPGTRLTVL.

The chain combines TRBV7-9 with TRBJ2-2; 11 positions match TRBD2. J was trimmed by 2 bases and V by 7 bases; bases with no gene match: 3. This CDR3 region has 15 residues. Germline values: CDR1 SEHNR, CDR2 FQNEAQ (reference sequence). Here the CDR3 DNA reads TGTGCCAGCACCCTAGCGGGGGGCAACACCGGGGAGCTGTTTTTT. Translated: CASTLAGGNTGELFF.

J is TRBJ1-6 and V is TRBV2; TRBD1 aligns across 10 bases. V was clipped by 6 bases and J by 7 bases; unmatched bases: 6. The germline V gene has CDR1 SNHLY and CDR2 FYNNEI. The CDR3 sequence is 15 residues long. For the CDR3, the DNA is TGTGCCAGCAGGGCGACAGGGGGCGGGAATTCACCCCTCCACTTT. This gives the protein CASRATGGGNSPLHF.

The chain joins TRBV7-9 to TRBJ2-7; no reliable D call. From germline, CDR1 is SEHNR and CDR2 FQNEAQ (reference sequence). The length of the CDR3 is 17 residues. The V end was cut by 1 base, the J end by 2 bases, with 18 bases between. The CDR3 loop reads CASSLGGLSGEAYEQYF. Written as DNA, the CDR3 is TGTGCCAGCAGCTTAGGTGGTCTGTCAGGTGAAGCCTACGAGCAGTACTTC.

This chain links TRBV5-1 with TRBJ1-2, with 7 nucleotides matching TRBD1. Looked up from germline, CDR1 is SGHRS and CDR2 is YFSETQ. The CDR3 is 14 amino acids. V shed 4 bases and J 3 bases; nucleotides not matched to a gene: 6. Here the CDR3 DNA reads TGCGCCAGCAGCCGACAGGGTTGGGACTATGGCTACACCTTC. It is translated as CASSRQGWDYGYTF.

This chain links TRBV30 with TRBJ2-3, with D possibly being TRBD1 or TRBD2 (5 bases each). The CDR3 is 14 residues long. Trimming left V 2 bases short and J 2 bases short, with 11 bases between. In germline, CDR1 is GTSNPN, CDR2 SVGIG (reference sequence). CDR3 sequence reads: CAWSPGTATDTQYF. CDR3 nucleotide sequence: TGTGCCTGGAGTCCCGGGACGGCCACAGATACGCAGTATTTT.

The chain has TRBV9 and TRBJ2-2; D is possibly TRBD1 (5 bases). V lost 4 bases to trimming and J lost 0 bases, with 10 bases between them. Germline CDR1 and CDR2: SGDLS and YYNGEE. The CDR3 extends over 15 amino acids. CDR3 DNA: TGTGCCAGCAGCTGGTTAGGGGCGAACACCGGGGAGCTGTTTTTT. This gives the protein CASSWLGANTGELFF.